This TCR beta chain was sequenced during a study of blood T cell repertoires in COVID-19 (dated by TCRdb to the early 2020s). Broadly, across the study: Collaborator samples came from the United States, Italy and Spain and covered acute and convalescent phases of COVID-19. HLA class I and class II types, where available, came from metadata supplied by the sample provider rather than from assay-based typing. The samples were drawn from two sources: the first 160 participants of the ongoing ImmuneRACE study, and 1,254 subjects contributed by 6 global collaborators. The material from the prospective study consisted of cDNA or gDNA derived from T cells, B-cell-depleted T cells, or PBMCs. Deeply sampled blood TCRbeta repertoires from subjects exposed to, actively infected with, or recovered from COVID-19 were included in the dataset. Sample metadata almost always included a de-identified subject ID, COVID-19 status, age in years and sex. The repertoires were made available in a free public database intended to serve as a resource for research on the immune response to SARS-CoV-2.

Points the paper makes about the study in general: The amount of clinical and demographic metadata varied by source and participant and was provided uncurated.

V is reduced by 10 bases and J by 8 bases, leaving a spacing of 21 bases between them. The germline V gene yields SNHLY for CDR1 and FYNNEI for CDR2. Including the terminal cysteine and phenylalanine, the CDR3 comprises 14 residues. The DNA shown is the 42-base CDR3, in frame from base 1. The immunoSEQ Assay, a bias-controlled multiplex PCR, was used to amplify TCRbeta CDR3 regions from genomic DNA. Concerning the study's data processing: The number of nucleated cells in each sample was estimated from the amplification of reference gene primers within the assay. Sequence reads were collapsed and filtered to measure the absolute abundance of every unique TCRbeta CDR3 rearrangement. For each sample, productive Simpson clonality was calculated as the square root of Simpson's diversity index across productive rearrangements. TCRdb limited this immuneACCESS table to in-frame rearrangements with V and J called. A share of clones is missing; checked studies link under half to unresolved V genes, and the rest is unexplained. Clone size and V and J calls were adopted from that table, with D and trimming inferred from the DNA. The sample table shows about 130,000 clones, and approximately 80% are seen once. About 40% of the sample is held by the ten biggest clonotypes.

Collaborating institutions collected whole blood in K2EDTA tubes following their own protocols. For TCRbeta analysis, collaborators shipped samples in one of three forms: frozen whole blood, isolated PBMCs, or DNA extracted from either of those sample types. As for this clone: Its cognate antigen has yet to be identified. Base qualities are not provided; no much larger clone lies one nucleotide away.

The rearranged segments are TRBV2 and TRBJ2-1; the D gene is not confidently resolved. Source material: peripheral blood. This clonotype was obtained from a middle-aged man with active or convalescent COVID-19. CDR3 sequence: CATIRRTPRDEQFF. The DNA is TGTGCCACCATACGTCGTACGCCCCGGGATGAGCAGTTCTTC.